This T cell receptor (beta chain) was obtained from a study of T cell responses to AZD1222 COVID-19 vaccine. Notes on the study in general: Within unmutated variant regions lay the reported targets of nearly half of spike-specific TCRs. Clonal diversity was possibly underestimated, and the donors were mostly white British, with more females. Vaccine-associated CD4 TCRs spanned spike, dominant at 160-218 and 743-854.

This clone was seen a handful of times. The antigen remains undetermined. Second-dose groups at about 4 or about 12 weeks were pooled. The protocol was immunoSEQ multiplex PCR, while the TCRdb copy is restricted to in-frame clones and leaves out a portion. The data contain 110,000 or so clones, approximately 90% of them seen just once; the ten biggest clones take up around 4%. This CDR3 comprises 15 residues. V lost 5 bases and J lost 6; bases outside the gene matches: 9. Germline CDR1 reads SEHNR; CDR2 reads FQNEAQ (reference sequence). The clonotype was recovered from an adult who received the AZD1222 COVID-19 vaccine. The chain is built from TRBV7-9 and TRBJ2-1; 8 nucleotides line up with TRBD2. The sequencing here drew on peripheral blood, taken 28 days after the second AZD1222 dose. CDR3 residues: CASSNLAGFTNEQFF. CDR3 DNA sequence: TGTGCCAGCAGCAATTTAGCGGGATTTACCAATGAGCAGTTCTTC.